This T cell receptor beta chain was identified in a study of blood T cell repertoires in COVID-19. Looking at the study overall: COVID-19 samples from acute and convalescent phases originated in the United States, Italy and Spain. T cells, B-cell-depleted T cells, or PBMCs supplied cDNA or gDNA.

This clone was observed a few times. In the study's own analysis: Counts of nucleated cells, estimated from reference gene primer amplification, were obtained. Generated by immunoSEQ multiplex PCR, the TCRdb table keeps only in-frame clones and is missing some. That table is the source of V, J and clone size, and D and trimming were worked out from the DNA. This sample has roughly 250,000 clones, with about 83% found just once. Germline assignment: CDR1 MGHRA and CDR2 YSYEKL. The CDR3 spans 11 residues. V was trimmed by 5 bases and J by 8 bases, leaving 6 bases between them. This clonotype originated in a human donor in a cohort sampled during active COVID-19. V is TRBV4-1 and J is TRBJ2-2; D gene uncertain. Material: peripheral blood. This chain's CDR3 is CASSVLGELFF. CDR3 DNA sequence: TGCGCCAGCAGCGTCTTAGGGGAGCTGTTTTTT.